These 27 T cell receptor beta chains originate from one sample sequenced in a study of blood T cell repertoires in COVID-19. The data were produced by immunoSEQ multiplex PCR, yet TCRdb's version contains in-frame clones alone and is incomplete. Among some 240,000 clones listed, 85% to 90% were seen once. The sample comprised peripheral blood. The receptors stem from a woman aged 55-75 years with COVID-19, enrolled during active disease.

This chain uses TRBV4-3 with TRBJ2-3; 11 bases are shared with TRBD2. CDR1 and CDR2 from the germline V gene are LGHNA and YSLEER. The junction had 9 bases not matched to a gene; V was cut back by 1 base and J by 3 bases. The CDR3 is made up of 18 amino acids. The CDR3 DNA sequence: TGCGCCAGCAGCCAAGGAATCTCTAGCGGGGGGATAACAGATACGCAGTATTTT. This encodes CASSQGISSGGITDTQYF.

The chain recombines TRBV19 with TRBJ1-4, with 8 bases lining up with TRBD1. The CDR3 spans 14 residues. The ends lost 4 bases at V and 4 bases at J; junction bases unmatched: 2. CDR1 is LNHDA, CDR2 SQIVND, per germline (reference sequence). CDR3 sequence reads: CASSRTGFNEKLFF. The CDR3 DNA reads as TGTGCCAGTAGTAGGACAGGGTTTAATGAAAAACTGTTTTTT.

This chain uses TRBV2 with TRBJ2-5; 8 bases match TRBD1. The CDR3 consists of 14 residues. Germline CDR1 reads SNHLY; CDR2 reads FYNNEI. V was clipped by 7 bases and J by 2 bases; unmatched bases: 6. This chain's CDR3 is CASKWDRPQETQYF. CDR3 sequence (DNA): TGTGCCAGCAAATGGGACAGGCCTCAAGAGACCCAGTACTTC.

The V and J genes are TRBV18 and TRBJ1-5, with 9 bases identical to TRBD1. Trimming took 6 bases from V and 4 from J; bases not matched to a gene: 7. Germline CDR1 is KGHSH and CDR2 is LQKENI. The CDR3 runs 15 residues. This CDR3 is CASSRDRGINQPQHF. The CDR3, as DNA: TGTGCCAGCTCTCGAGACAGGGGGATTAATCAGCCCCAGCATTTT.

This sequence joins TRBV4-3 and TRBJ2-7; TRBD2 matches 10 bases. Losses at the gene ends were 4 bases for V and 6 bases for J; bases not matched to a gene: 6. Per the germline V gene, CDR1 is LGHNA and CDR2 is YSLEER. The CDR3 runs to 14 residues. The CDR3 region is CASSLGLAATEQYF. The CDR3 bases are TGCGCCAGCAGCCTTGGACTAGCGGCAACCGAGCAGTACTTC.

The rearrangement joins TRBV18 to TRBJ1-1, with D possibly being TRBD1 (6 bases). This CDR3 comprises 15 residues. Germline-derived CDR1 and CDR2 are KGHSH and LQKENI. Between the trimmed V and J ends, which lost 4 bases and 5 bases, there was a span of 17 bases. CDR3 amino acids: CASSRGTGYDTEAFF. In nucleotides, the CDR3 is TGTGCCAGCTCACGGGGTACAGGGTATGATACTGAAGCTTTCTTT.

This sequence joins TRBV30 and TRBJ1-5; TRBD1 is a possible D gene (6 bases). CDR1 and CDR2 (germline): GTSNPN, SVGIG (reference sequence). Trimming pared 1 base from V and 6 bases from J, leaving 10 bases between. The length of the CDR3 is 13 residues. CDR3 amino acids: CAWSDRVAQPQHF. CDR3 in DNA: TGTGCCTGGAGTGACAGGGTTGCTCAGCCCCAGCATTTT.

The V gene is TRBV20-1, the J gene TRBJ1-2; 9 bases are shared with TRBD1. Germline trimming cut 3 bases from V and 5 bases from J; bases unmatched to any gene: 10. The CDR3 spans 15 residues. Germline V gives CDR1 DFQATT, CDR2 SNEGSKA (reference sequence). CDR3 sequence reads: CSASWDRDRVYGYTF. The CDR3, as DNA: TGCAGTGCTAGTTGGGACCGGGACAGGGTTTATGGCTACACCTTC.

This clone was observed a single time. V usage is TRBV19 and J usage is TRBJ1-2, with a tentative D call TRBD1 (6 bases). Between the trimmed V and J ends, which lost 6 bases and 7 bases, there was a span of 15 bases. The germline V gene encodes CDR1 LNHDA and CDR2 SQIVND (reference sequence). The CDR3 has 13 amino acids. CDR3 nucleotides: TGTGCCAGTAGCCTACAGGGTGGCGGTGGCTACACCTTC. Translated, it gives CASSLQGGGGYTF.

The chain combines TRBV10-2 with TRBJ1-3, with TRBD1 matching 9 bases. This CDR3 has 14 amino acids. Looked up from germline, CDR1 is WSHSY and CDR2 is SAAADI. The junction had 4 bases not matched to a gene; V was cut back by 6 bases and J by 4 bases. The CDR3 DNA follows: TGCGCCAGCAGCCGTGACAGGGGGGGAAACACCATATATTTT. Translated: CASSRDRGGNTIYF.

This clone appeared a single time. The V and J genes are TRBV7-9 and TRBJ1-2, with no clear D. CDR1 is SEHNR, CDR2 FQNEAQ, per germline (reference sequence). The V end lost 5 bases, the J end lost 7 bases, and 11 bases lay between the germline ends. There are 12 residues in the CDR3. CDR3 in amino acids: CASSQPRGGYTF. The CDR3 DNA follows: TGTGCCAGCAGCCAACCTCGGGGTGGCTACACCTTC. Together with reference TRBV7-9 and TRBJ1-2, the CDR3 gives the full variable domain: DTGVSQNPRHKITKRGQNVTFRCDPISEHNRLYWYRQTLGQGPEFLTYFQNEAQLEKSRLLSDRFSAERPKGSFSTLEIQRTEQGDSAMYLCASSQPRGGYTFGSGTRLTVV.

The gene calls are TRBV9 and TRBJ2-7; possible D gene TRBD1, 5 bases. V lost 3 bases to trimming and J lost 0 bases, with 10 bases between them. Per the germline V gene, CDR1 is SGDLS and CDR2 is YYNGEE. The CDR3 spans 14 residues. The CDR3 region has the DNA TGTGCCAGCAGCGCACAGGTTACCTCCTACGAGCAGTACTTC. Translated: CASSAQVTSYEQYF.

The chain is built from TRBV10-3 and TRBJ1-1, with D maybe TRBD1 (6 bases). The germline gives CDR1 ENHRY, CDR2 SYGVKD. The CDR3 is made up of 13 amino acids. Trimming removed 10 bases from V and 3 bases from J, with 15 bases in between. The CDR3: CATQLGADTEAFF. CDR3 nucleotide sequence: TGTGCCACCCAGTTGGGGGCAGACACTGAAGCTTTCTTT.

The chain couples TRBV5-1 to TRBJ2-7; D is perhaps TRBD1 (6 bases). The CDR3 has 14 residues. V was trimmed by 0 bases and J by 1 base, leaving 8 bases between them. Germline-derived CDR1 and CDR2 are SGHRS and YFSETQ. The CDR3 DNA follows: TGCGCCAGCAGCTTGGCAGGGGAATCCTACGAGCAGTACTTC. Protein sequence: CASSLAGESYEQYF.

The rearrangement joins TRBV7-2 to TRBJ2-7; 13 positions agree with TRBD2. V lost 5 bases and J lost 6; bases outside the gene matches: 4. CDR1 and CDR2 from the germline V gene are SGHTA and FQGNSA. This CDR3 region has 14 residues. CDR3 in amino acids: CASSPRTSGGEQYF. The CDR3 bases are TGTGCCAGCAGCCCCCGGACTAGCGGGGGCGAGCAGTACTTC.

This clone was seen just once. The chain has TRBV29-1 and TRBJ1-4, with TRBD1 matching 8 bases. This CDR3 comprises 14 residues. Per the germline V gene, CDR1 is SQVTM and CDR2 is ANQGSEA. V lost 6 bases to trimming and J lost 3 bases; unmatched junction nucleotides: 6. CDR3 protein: CSVVLTGANEKLFF. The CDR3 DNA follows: TGCAGCGTCGTTTTGACAGGGGCTAATGAAAAACTGTTTTTT. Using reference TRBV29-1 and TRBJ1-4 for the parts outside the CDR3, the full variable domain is SAVISQKPSRDICQRGTSLTIQCQVDSQVTMMFWYRQQPGQSLTLIATANQGSEATYESGFVIDKFPISRPNLTFSTLTVSNMSPEDSSIYLCSVVLTGANEKLFFGSGTQLSVL.

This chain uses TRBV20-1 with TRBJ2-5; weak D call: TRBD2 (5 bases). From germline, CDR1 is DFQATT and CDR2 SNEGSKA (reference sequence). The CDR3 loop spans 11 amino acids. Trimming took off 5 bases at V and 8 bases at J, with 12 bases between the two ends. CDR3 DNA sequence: TGCAGTGCTTTGGACTTAGAAACCCAGTACTTC. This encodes CSALDLETQYF.

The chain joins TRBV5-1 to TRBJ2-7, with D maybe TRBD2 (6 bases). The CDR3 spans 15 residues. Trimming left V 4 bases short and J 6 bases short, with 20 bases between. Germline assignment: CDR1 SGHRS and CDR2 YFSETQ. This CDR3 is CASSPTGDRAREQYF. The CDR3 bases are TGCGCCAGCAGCCCTACGGGAGATCGGGCCCGCGAGCAGTACTTC.

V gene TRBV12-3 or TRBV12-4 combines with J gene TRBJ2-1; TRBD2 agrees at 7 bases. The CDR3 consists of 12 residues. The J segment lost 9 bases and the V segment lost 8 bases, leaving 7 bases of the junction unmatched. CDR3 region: CASGTSVGEQFF. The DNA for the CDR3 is TGTGCCAGCGGAACTAGCGTTGGTGAGCAGTTCTTC.

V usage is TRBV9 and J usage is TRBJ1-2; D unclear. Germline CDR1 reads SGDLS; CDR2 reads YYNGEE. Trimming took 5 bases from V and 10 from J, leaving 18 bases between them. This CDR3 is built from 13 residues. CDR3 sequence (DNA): TGTGCCAGCAGGGGGATAGGTGAGGGCCCCTACACCTTC. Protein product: CASRGIGEGPYTF.

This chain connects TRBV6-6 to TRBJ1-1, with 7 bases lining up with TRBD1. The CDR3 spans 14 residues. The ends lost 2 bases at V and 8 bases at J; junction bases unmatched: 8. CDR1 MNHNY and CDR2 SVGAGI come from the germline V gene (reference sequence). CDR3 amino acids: CASSYPGTVGEAFF. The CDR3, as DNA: TGTGCCAGCAGTTACCCCGGGACAGTCGGAGAAGCTTTCTTT.

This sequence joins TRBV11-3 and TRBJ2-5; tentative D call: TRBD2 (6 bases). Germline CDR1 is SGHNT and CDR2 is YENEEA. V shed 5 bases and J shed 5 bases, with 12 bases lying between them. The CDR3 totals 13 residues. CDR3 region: CASSGGLSETQYF. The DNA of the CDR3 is TGTGCCAGCAGCGGAGGGTTGTCGGAGACCCAGTACTTC.

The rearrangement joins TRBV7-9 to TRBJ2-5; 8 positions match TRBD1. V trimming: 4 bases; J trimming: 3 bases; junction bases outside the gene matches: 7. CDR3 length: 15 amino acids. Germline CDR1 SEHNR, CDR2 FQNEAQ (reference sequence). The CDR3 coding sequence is TGTGCCAGCAGCTCCTCAGGGGGCGGGAAAGAGACCCAGTACTTC. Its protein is CASSSSGGGKETQYF.

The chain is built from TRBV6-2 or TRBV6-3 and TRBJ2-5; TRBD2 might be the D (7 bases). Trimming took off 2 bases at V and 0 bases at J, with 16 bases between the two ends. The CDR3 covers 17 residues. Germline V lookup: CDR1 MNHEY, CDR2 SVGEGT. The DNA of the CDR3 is TGTGCCAGCAGTTACGATTGGGGGGGCATGTACCAAGAGACCCAGTACTTC. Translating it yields CASSYDWGGMYQETQYF.

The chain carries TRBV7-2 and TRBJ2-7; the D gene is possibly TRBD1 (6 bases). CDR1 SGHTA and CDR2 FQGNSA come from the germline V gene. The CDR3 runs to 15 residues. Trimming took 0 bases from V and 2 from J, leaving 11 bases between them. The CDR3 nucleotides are TGTGCCAGCAGCTTAGCTAGGGGGAGAACCTACGAGCAGTACTTC. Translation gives CASSLARGRTYEQYF.

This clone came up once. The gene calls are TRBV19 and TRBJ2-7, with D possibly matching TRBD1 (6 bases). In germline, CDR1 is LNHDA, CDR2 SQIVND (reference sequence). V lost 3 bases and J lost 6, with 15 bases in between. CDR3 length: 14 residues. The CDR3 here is CASSIRGVVSEQYF. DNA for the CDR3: TGTGCCAGTAGTATCAGGGGAGTAGTATCCGAGCAGTACTTC.

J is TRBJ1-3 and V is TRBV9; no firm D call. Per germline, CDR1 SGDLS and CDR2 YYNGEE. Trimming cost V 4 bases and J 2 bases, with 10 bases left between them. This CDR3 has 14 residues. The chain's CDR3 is CASSITDTGNTIYF. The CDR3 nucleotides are TGTGCCAGCAGCATTACAGACACTGGAAACACCATATATTTT.